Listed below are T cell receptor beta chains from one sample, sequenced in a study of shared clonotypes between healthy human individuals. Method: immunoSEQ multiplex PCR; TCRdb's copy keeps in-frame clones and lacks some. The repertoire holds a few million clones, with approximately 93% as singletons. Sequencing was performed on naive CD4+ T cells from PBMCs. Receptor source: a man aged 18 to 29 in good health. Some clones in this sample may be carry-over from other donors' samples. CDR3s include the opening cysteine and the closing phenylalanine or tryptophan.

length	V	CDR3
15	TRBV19	CASSTTGFSTGELFF
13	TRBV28	CASSLGTGVGYTF
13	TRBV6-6	CASRERVGETQYF
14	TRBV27	CASSLAVFTDTQYF
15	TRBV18	CASSPRIGGTDTQYF
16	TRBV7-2	CASSLFRLQGANVLTF
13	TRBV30	CAWSGGYNTEAFF
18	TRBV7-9	CASSPGLTGGKSNQPQHF
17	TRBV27	CASSFARTVMNTGELFF
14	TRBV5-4	CASSFLSGGETQYF
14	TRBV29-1	CSVTTGTGAYEQYF
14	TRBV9	CASSVGTPRGEQFF
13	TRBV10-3	CAISESNPETQYF
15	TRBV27	CASSSWANKIETQYF
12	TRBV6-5	CASRQTRGTQYF
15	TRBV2	CASRGWPRGPYEQYF
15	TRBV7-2	CASSLAQGPNYEQYF
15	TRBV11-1	CASSLARLSSYEQYF
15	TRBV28	CASSSTGTFTDTQYF
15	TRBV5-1	CASNLGTGQGYEQYF
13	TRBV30	CAWSVPVGYEQYF
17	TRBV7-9	CASSFPSLPLRYNEQFF
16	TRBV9	CASSVDGGRARETQYF
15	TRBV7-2	CASSLLGGHQETQYF
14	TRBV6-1	CASSDGGLVYEQYF
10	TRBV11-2	CARANQPQHF
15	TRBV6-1	CASSAWRNSGNTIYF
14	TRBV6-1	CASSGGHANTEAFF
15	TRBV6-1	CASSAFEGGTYEQYF
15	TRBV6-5	CASSYSSIGNQPQHF
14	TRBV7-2	CASGGGMSNQPQHF
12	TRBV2	CASSSYTDTQYF
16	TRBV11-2	CASSLYSSSKYYEQYF
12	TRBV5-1	CASSFSEETQYF
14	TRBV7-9	CASSWDRLKETQYF
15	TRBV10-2	CASSGSDSGSYEQYF
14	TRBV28	CASSLVGFSDTQYF